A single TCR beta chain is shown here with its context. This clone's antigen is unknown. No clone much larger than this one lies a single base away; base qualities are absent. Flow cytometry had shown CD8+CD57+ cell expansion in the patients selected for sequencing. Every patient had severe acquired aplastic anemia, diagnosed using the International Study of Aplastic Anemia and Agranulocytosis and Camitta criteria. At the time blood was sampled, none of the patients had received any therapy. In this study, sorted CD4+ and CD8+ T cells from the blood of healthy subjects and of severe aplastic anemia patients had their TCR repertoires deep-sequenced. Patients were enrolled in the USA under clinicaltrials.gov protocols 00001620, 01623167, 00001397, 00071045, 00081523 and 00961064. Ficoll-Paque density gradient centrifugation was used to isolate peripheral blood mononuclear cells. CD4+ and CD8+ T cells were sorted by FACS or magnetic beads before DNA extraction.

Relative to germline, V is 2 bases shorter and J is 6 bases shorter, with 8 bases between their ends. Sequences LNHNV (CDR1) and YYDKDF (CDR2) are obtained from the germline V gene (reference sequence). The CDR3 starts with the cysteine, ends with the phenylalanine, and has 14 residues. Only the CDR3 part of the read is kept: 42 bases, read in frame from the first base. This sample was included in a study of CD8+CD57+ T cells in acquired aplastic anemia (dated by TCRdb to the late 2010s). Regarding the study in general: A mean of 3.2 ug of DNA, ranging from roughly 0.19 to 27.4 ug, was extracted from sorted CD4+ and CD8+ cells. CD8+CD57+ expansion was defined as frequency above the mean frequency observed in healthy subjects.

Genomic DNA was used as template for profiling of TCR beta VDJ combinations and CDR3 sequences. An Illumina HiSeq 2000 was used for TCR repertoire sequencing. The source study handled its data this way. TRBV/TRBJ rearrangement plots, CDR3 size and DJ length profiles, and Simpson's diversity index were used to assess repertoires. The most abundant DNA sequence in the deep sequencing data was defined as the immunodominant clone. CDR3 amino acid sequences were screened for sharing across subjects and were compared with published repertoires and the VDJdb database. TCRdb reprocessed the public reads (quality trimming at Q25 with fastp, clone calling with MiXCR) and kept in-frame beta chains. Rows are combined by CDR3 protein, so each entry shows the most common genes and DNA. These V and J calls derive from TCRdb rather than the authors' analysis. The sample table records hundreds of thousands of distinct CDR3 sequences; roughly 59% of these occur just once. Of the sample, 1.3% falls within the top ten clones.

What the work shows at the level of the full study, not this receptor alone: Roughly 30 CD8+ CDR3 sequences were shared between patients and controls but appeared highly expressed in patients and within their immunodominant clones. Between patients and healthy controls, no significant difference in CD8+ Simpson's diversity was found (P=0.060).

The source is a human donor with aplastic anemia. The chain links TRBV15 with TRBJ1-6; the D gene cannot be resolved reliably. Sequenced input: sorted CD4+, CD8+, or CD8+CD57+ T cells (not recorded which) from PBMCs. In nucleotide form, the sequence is TGTGCCACCAGCAGAAAAGGCGGTAATTCACCCCTCCACTTT. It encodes CATSRKGGNSPLHF.